Presented here are 14 T cell receptor beta chains from one specimen sequenced in a study of blood T cells in healthy people across ages. Next came a second PCR, run for roughly 7 to 12 cycles, which used a sample-barcoded 5' primer along with a J-beta primer mix. TCRdb reprocessed the 5' RACE reads via MiXCR and lists one record per CDR3 protein. The sample comprises under 850,000 distinct CDR3 sequences, around 34% of which are singletons, and around 13% rests with the top ten. The sequencing sample was made of blood. These receptor sequences come from a man between 18 and 35 years old in good health.

The CDR3 loop is CASSKGVRYEQYF. The CDR3 region has the DNA TGTGCCAGCAGCAAAGGGGTTAGGTACGAGCAGTACTTC. The chain is built from TRBV21-1 and TRBJ2-7. TRBV21-1 is classified as a pseudogene. This CDR3 spans 13 amino acids.

The CDR3 region is CSAKGGGSLYNSPLHF. As DNA, the CDR3 is TGCAGTGCTAAGGGGGGGGGCAGCCTCTATAATTCACCCCTCCACTTT. This chain joins TRBV20-1 and TRBJ1-6, with a tentative D call TRBD1 (6 bases). Germline CDR1 DFQATT, CDR2 SNEGSKA (reference sequence). The CDR3 consists of 16 residues. Trimming took 4 bases from V and 3 from J, leaving 16 bases between them.

This clonotype was observed many times. The chain recombines TRBV4-1 with TRBJ2-1, with TRBD1 identical over 8 bases. The V segment lost 6 bases and the J segment 4 bases; nucleotides outside the gene matches: 11. CDR1 is MGHRA and CDR2 is YSYEKL in the germline V gene. This CDR3 has 16 amino acids. The CDR3 loop reads CASSRPRGPRYNEQFF. DNA of the CDR3: TGCGCCAGCAGTCGACCCAGGGGGCCCAGGTACAATGAGCAGTTCTTC.

This clonotype was counted at least ten times. The CDR3 DNA reads TGTGCCAGCACCCCCGGGGCTGTCCAAGAGACCCAGTACTTC. Translating it yields CASTPGAVQETQYF. The chain links TRBV12-3 or TRBV12-4 to TRBJ2-5; D is possibly TRBD1 or TRBD2 (5 bases each). The V end lost 7 bases, the J end lost 1 base, and 13 bases lay between the germline ends. The CDR3 is made up of 14 amino acids.

The gene calls are TRBV5-5 and TRBJ1-1; D gene unclear. This CDR3 spans 14 amino acids. Trimming took off 2 bases at V and 4 bases at J, with 12 bases between the two ends. Germline CDR1 is SGHKS and CDR2 is YYEKEE (reference sequence). The CDR3 DNA reads TGTGCCAGCAGCTTAGGGCCCACTTTCACTGAAGCTTTCTTT. Its protein product is CASSLGPTFTEAFF.

CDR3 loop: CASSYSSGLAGSSYNSPLHF. CDR3 DNA: TGTGCCAGCAGTTACTCGTCTGGGTTGGCGGGCAGCTCCTATAATTCACCCCTCCACTTT. The chain has TRBV6-5 and TRBJ1-6; D is unclear. CDR3 length: 20 amino acids. Looked up from germline, CDR1 is MNHEY and CDR2 is SVGAGI. V lost 0 bases and J lost 0, with 18 bases in between.

The V and J genes are TRBV13 and TRBJ2-7; D could derive from TRBD1 or TRBD2 (6 bases each). Deletions cut 3 bases from V and 6 bases from J, with 15 bases between. Germline V gives CDR1 PRHDT, CDR2 FYEKMQ (reference sequence). The CDR3 loop spans 14 amino acids. CDR3 amino acids: CASSLDRKGGEQYF. CDR3 DNA: TGTGCCAGCAGCTTGGATCGGAAGGGGGGCGAGCAGTACTTC. The full variable domain, with the rest looked up from reference TRBV13 and TRBJ2-7, is AAGVIQSPRHLIKEKRETATLKCYPIPRHDTVYWYQQGPGQDPQFLISFYEKMQSDKGSIPDRFSAQQFSDYHSELNMSSLELGDSALYFCASSLDRKGGEQYFGPGTRLTVT.

There are a few counts of this clonotype. The chain links TRBV9 to TRBJ1-5; 11 bases fit TRBD1. Germline-derived CDR1 and CDR2 are SGDLS and YYNGEE. The CDR3 spans 14 residues. The V and J ends lost 0 bases and 9 bases, in that order; junction bases with no gene match: 2. CDR3 sequence (DNA): TGTGCCAGCAGCGTAGCAGGGACAGGGGGGCCCCAGCATTTT. Protein: CASSVAGTGGPQHF.

This clonotype was seen a few times. The genes are TRBV20-1 and TRBJ2-7, with D perhaps assigned TRBD1 or TRBD2 (5 bases each). V shed 0 bases and J shed 6 bases, with 15 bases lying between them. The CDR3 spans 14 residues. Germline values: CDR1 DFQATT, CDR2 SNEGSKA (reference sequence). CDR3 nucleotides: TGCAGTGCTAGAGATGGGGGTGGGGGAACCGAGCAGTACTTC. Protein product: CSARDGGGGTEQYF.

V is TRBV20-1 and J is TRBJ2-7; D remains unclear. The germline V gene has CDR1 DFQATT and CDR2 SNEGSKA (reference sequence). Trimming stripped 5 bases from V and 1 base from J, with 12 bases between. The CDR3 consists of 13 residues. The CDR3 nucleotides are TGCAGTGCTGGCGGAAGTGGGTCCTACGAGCAGTACTTC. It encodes CSAGGSGSYEQYF.

The CDR3 nucleotides read TGTGCCAGCAGCTTAGATCGGGGGGGTTGGAATGAGCAGTTCTTC. Encoded protein: CASSLDRGGWNEQFF. The chain is built from TRBV11-3 and TRBJ2-1, with 8 bases fitting TRBD2. Unmatched junction bases numbered 5, after V lost 0 bases and J lost 7 bases. The CDR3 is made up of 15 amino acids. Germline V CDR1 and CDR2: SGHNT, YENEEA.

The chain recombines TRBV18 with TRBJ2-5; D ambiguous. The CDR3 loop spans 14 amino acids. V was cut by 4 bases and J by 11 bases, with 20 bases left in between. The germline CDR1 and CDR2 sequences are KGHSH and LQKENI. This CDR3 is CASSLSGPNAVQYF. Here the CDR3 DNA reads TGTGCCAGCTCACTTTCCGGGCCTAATGCCGTGCAGTACTTC.

The rearrangement uses TRBV20-1 and TRBJ2-7; TRBD2 matches 7 bases. V gave up 6 bases and J gave up 7 bases; unmatched junction bases: 9. Germline CDR1 DFQATT, CDR2 SNEGSKA (reference sequence). This CDR3 region has 12 residues. CDR3 coding DNA: TGCAGTGCGGGGAGGGCGCTCAATGAGCAGTACTTC. Its translation: CSAGRALNEQYF.

The chain joins TRBV29-1 to TRBJ2-3, with D possibly matching TRBD2 (6 bases). CDR3 length: 14 amino acids. Germline V lookup: CDR1 SQVTM, CDR2 ANQGSEA. Trimming took off 7 bases at V and 2 bases at J, with 16 bases between the two ends. This chain's CDR3 is CSASESGLTDTQYF. In DNA, the CDR3 is TGCAGCGCCTCCGAAAGCGGGCTCACAGATACGCAGTATTTT.